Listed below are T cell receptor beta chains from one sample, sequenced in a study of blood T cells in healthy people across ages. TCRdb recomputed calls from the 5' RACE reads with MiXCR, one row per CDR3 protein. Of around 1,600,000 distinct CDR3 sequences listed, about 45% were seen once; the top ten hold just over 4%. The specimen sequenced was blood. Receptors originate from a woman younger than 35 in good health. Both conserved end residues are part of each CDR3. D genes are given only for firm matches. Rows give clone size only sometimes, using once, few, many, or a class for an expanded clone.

CASSQGGAGWSYEQYF,16,-,-,-,TRBV4-1
CASGVGADNEQFF,13,TRBJ2-1,-,-,TRBV2
CASSLDDGYNSPLHF,15,TRBJ1-6,-,-,TRBV5-1
CASSPRTDNEQYF,13,TRBJ2-7,-,-,TRBV16
CASSSDRDSSYNEQFF,16,TRBJ2-1,-,TRBD1,TRBV5-4
CASRDRIYNEQFF,13,TRBJ2-1,few,TRBD1,TRBV6-2/TRBV6-3
CASSPRLMFDIQYF,14,TRBJ2-4,few,-,TRBV12-3/TRBV12-4
CASSLIQDTDTQYF,14,TRBJ2-3,-,-,TRBV7-2
CSVGWGPYNEQFF,13,TRBJ2-1,few,-,TRBV29-1
CSVGVGNSEQYF,12,TRBJ2-7,-,-,TRBV29-1
CASSSLGTRYNSPLHF,16,TRBJ1-6,few,-,TRBV7-2
CASSHDHSPLHF,12,TRBJ1-6,-,-,TRBV4-3
CASSERQGGEKLFF,14,TRBJ1-4,few,TRBD1,TRBV6-1
CASSPHSVAKPSYEQYF,17,-,-,-,TRBV7-3
CASSQEYSDNEQYF,14,TRBJ2-5,once,-,TRBV4-1
CASSSPLRHGEQFF,14,TRBJ2-1,-,-,TRBV7-2
CASSSATSPTGNEQYF,16,TRBJ2-5,-,-,TRBV5-1
CASTPDVSYEQYF,13,TRBJ2-7,few,-,TRBV7-2
CASSPFPLQGANYGYTF,17,TRBJ1-2,few,TRBD1,TRBV9
CASSQGRLYGYTF,13,TRBJ1-2,many,-,TRBV4-3
CASSQSDRQGYVLTF,15,TRBJ2-6,-,TRBD1,TRBV4-3
CASSSTVRPGELFF,14,TRBJ2-2,-,-,TRBV27
CSAMINNYGYTF,12,TRBJ1-2,few,-,TRBV20-1
CASSSLAAPNTEAFF,15,TRBJ1-1,-,-,TRBV12-3/TRBV12-4
CATSRDRVETQYF,13,TRBJ2-5,few,TRBD1,TRBV15
CASSAERGTEAFF,13,TRBJ1-1,-,-,TRBV18
CASSQTGSGANVLTF,15,TRBJ2-6,-,-,TRBV27
CASRVNRDRGPQPQHF,16,TRBJ1-5,once,TRBD1,TRBV10-1
CSVEGHAGTSNYGYTF,16,TRBJ1-2,few,-,TRBV29-1
CSVEDGRTAVGYEQYF,16,TRBJ2-7,few,-,TRBV29-1
CASSLLGGIGTGELFF,16,TRBJ2-2,-,-,TRBV27
CASTSAPSRSYNSPPHF,17,TRBJ1-6,-,-,TRBV6-5
CASSYGHGLNTEAFF,15,TRBJ1-1,few,-,TRBV7-9
CSARKYSYEQYF,12,TRBJ2-7,-,-,TRBV20-1
CASSPTSGGETQYF,14,TRBJ2-5,-,TRBD2,TRBV12-3/TRBV12-4
CSARDRRGGEAFF,13,TRBJ1-1,-,-,TRBV20-1
CASSLVPWGTYEQYF,15,-,-,-,TRBV11-2
CSVRQGTAEQYF,12,TRBJ2-7,few,TRBD1,TRBV29-1
CASSRPSSGKNIQYF,15,TRBJ2-4,-,-,TRBV3-1
CASSLFGGGSSYEQYF,16,TRBJ2-7,-,TRBD2,TRBV27
CSAKDRVLKETQYF,14,TRBJ2-5,few,TRBD1,TRBV20-1
CASSQDAALAKNIQYF,16,TRBJ2-4,once,-,TRBV4-3
CASSEGGVGNQPQHF,15,TRBJ1-5,few,-,TRBV2
CAISESGRYEQYF,13,TRBJ2-7,-,-,TRBV10-3
CASSYSVSGRASYEQYF,17,TRBJ2-7,-,TRBD2,TRBV6-6
CSVPNPEGRFQATEQFF,17,TRBJ2-1,-,-,TRBV29-1
CASSLGTGGRNQPQHF,16,TRBJ1-5,-,TRBD1,TRBV5-6
CASSHTKTRGNEQFF,15,TRBJ2-1,few,-,TRBV7-2
CASSTYKGYEQYF,13,TRBJ2-7,-,-,TRBV7-9
CASSLRRNEQYF,12,TRBJ2-5,few,-,TRBV7-2
CSARALGAGGAYNEQFF,17,TRBJ2-1,few,TRBD2,TRBV20-1
CASSLGRGSGGVDTQYF,17,TRBJ2-3,-,TRBD2,TRBV7-2
CASSLASEYGEQFF,14,TRBJ2-1,-,-,TRBV5-1
CSARVLAETYEQYF,14,TRBJ2-7,few,TRBD2,TRBV20-1
CASSFGGEQYF,11,TRBJ2-7,many,-,TRBV27
CASSNPGGGQYF,12,TRBJ2-5,-,TRBD2,TRBV6-5
CSGLQPSGGETQYF,14,-,-,-,TRBV29-1